Following are 7 T cell receptor beta chains from one sample sequenced in a study of tumor-infiltrating lymphocytes in primary liver carcinoma. Germline DNA was extracted too, while blood RNA derived from unsorted whole blood. Total RNA (approximately 450 ng) served as template for TCR beta cDNA synthesis primed by a constant-region primer. Sequencing libraries for TCR beta derived from three nested multiplex PCR rounds that used slightly modified ARM-PCR. Investigators reported that the first two PCR rounds, at 10 cycles each, used TRBV1-TRBV30 forward primers with a C-beta reverse primer. A single record per CDR3 protein comes from TCRdb applying MiXCR to the multiplex PCR reads. The sample carries fewer than 250,000 distinct CDR3 sequences, about 65% recorded once. The sequenced material came from peripheral blood. These receptor sequences come from a woman aged 55 to 70 with primary liver carcinoma and hepatitis B virus infection.

This clonotype was detected only once. Mismatch with germline at one junction end may stem from a read error. The chain combines TRBV11-2 with TRBJ2-7; D may be TRBD2 (5 bases). This CDR3 spans 13 amino acids. The germline V gene encodes CDR1 SGHAT and CDR2 FQNNGV. The CDR3 loop is CASSLDPDYEQYF. The DNA of the CDR3 is TGTGCCAGCAGCTTAGACCCCGACTACGAGCAATACTTC.

Notes on this clonotype: One base away lies a much larger clone, so this may be a sequencing read error. The chain employs TRBV6-6 and TRBJ2-3; TRBD2 matches at 7 bases. The V gene's germline CDR1 is MNHNY and CDR2 SVGAGI (reference sequence). The CDR3 is 15 amino acids. The chain's CDR3 is CAGSYRAGAADTQYF. The CDR3 bases are TGTGCCGGCAGTTACCGGGCGGGAGCGGCAGATACGCAGTATTTT.

The count of this clonotype is one. This may stem from a read error, because a much larger clone lies one nucleotide away. This chain connects TRBV29-1 to TRBJ2-1, with 10 bases fitting TRBD2. Trimming took 2 bases from V and 0 from J; bases not matched to a gene: 7. The CDR3 is 17 amino acids. Germline V gene data show CDR1 as SQVTM and CDR2 as ANQGSEA. CDR3 DNA sequence: TGCAGCGTTGAAATCCTCGGGACTAGCGACTCCTACAATGAGCAGTTCTTC. Protein sequence: CSVEILGTSDSYNEQFF.

For this clonotype: A much more abundant neighbour one base away suggests this may be a read error. The chain employs TRBV6-1 and TRBJ2-3; no clear D. CDR3 size: 12 residues. Germline-derived CDR1 and CDR2 are MNHNS and SASEGT. DNA for the CDR3: TGTGTCAGCAGTGAAGTAACAGATACGCAGTATTTT. It codes for CVSSEVTDTQYF.

Worth noting for this clonotype: A read error is possible here, since a much larger clone lies one base away. The rearrangement joins TRBV12-3 or TRBV12-4 to TRBJ2-2; either TRBD1 or TRBD2 may supply D (6 bases each). The CDR3 has 13 residues. V was shortened by 3 bases and J by 7 bases, with 9 bases between the two germline ends. Here the CDR3 DNA reads TGTGCCAGCAGTTTCGGGGGACACGGGGAGCTGTTTTTT. It is translated as CASSFGGHGELFF.

This clonotype occurred a few times. V is TRBV5-1 and J is TRBJ2-5, with 9 nucleotides matching TRBD2. There are 15 residues in the CDR3. Germline trimming cut 0 bases from V and 9 bases from J; bases unmatched to any gene: 9. Germline loops: CDR1 SGHRS, CDR2 YFSETQ. This chain's CDR3 is CASSLAPSGKRAQYF. The CDR3 DNA reads as TGCGCCAGCAGCTTGGCACCTAGCGGGAAGAGGGCCCAGTACTTC.

To note about this clonotype: A read error may explain this, as a much larger clone is one base away. The chain has TRBV6-1 and TRBJ1-6; D is perhaps TRBD1 (5 bases). The germline V gene has CDR1 MNHNS and CDR2 SASEGT. The CDR3 spans 16 residues. V lost 6 bases to trimming and J lost 0 bases, with 12 bases between them. DNA of the CDR3: TGTGCCAGCAGGGAGCGACAGTACTCCTATAATTCACCCCTCCACTTT. Translating gives CASRERQYSYNSPLHF.